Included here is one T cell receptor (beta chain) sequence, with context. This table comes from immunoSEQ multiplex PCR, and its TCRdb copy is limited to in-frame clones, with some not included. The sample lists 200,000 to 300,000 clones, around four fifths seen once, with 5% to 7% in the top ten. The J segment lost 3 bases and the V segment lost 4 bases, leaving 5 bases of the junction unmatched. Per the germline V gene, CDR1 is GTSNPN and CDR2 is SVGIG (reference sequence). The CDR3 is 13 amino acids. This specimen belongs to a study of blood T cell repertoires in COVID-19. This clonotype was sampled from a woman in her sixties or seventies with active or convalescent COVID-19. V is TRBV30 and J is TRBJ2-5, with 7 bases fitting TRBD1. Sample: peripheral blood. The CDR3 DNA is TGTGCCTGGACACGGGACAGTAAAGAGACCCAGTACTTC. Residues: CAWTRDSKETQYF.